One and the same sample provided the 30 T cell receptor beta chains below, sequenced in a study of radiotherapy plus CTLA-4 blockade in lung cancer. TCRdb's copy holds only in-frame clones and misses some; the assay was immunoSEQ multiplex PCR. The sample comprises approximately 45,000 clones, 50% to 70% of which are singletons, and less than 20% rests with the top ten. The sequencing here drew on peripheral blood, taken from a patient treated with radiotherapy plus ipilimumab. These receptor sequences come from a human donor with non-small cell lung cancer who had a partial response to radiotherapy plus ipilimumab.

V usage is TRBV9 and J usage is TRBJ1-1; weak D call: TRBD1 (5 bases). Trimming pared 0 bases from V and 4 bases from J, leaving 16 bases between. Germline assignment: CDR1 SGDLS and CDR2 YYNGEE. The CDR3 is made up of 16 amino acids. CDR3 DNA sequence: TGTGCCAGCAGCGTAGGGAGGGGCGGTTCGCTCACTGAAGCTTTCTTT. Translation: CASSVGRGGSLTEAFF.

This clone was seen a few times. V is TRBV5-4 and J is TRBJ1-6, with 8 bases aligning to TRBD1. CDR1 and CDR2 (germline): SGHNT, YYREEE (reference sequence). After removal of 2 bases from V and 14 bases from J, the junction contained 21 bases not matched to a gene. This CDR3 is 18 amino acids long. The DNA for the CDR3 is TGTGCCAGCAGCTTCTGGTCCCGGGACAGGTCAAGGGCCCCCTCCCTCCACTTT. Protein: CASSFWSRDRSRAPSLHF. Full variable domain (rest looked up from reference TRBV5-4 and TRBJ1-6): ETGVTQSPTHLIKTRGQQVTLRCSSQSGHNTVSWYQQALGQGPQFIFQYYREEENGRGNFPPRFSGLQFPNYSSELNVNALELDDSALYLCASSFWSRDRSRAPSLHFGNGTRLTVT.

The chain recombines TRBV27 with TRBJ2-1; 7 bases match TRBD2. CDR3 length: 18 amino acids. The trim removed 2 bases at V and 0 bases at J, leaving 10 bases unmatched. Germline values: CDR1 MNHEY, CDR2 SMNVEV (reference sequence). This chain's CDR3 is CASSLGSSGVSSYNEQFF. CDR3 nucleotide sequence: TGTGCCAGCAGTTTAGGCTCAAGCGGGGTAAGCTCCTACAATGAGCAGTTCTTC.

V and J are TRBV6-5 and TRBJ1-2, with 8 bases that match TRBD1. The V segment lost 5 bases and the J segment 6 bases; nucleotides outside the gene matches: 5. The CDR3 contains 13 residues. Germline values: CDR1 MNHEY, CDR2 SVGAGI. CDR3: CASSGSGGHGYTF. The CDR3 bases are TGTGCCAGCAGTGGATCAGGGGGCCATGGCTACACCTTC.

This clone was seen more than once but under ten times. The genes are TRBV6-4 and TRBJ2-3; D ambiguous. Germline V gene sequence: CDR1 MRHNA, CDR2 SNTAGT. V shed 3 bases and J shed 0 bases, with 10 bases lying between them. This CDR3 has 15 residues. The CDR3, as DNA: TGTGCCAGCAGTGAATTCGGTTTTAGCACAGATACGCAGTATTTT. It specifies CASSEFGFSTDTQYF.

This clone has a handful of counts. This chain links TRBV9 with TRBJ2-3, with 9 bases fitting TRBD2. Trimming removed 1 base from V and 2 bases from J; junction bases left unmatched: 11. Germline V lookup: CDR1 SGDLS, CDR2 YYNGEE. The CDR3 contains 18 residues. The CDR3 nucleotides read TGTGCCAGCAGCGTAAGTCTAGCGGGATGGGCTAACACAGATACGCAGTATTTT. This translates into CASSVSLAGWANTDTQYF.

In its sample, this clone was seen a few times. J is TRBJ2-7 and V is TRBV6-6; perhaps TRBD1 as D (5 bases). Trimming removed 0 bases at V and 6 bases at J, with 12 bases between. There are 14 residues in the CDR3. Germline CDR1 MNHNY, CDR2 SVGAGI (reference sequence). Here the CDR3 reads CASSYSREIGEQYF. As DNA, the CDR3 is TGTGCCAGCAGTTACTCCAGGGAAATCGGCGAGCAGTACTTC.

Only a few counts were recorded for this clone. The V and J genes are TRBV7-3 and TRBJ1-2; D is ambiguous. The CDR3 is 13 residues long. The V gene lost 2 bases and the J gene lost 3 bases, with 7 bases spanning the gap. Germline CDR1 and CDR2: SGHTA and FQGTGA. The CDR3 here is CASSLARDYGYTF. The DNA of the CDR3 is TGTGCCAGCAGCTTAGCGCGGGACTATGGCTACACCTTC.

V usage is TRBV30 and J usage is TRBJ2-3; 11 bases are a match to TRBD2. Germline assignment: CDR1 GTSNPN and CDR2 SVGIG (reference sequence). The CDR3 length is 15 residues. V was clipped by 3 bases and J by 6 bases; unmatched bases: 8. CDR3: CAWSIGTSGGDTQYF. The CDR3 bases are TGTGCCTGGAGCATCGGGACTAGCGGTGGGGATACGCAGTATTTT.

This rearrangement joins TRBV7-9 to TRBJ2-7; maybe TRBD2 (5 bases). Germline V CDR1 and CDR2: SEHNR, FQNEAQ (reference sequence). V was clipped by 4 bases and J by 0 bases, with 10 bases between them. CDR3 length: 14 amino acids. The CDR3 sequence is CASSYPGNSYEQYF. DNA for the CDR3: TGTGCCAGCAGCTACCCGGGGAACTCCTACGAGCAGTACTTC.

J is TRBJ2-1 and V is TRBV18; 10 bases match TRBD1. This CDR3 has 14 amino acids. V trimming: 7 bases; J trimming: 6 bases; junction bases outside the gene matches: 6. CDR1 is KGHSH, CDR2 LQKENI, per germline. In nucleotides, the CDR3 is TGTGCCAGCTTGCCGGGACAGGGGCGCAATGAGCAGTTCTTC. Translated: CASLPGQGRNEQFF.

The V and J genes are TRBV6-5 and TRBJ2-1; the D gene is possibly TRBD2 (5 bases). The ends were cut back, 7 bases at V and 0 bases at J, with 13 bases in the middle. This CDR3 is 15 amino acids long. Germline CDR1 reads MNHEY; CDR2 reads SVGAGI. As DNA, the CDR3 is TGTGCCAGCAAAGAGGGCCCAATCTCCTACAATGAGCAGTTCTTC. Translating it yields CASKEGPISYNEQFF.

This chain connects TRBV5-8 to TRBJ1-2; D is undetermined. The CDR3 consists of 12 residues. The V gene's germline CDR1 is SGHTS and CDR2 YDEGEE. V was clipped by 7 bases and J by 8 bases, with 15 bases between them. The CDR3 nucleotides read TGTGCCAGCCCCCTGGCGGCGTTCGGCTACACCTTC. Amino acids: CASPLAAFGYTF.

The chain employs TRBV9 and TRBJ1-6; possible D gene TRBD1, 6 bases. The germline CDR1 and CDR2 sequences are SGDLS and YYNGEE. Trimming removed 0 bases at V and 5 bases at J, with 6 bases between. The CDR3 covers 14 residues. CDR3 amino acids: CASSVGTDNSPLHF. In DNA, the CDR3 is TGTGCCAGCAGCGTAGGGACAGATAATTCACCCCTCCACTTT.

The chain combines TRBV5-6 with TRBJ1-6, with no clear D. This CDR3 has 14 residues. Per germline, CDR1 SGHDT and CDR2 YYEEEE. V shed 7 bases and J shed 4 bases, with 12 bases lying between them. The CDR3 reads CASYPAGYNSPLHF. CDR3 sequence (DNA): TGTGCCAGCTACCCGGCCGGGTATAATTCACCCCTCCACTTT.

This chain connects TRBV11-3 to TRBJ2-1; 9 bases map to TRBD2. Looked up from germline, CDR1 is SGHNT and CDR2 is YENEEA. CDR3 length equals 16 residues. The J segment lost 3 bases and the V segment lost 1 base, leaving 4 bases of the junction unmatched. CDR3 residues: CASSLGGGRDYNEQFF. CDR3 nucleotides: TGTGCCAGCAGCTTAGGGGGCGGGAGGGACTACAATGAGCAGTTCTTC.

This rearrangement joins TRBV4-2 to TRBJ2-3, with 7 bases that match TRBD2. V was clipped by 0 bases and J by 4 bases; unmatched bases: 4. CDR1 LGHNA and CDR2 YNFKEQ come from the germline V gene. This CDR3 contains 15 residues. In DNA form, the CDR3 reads TGTGCCAGCAGCCAAGACGGGGGGACCCCAGATACGCAGTATTTT. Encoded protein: CASSQDGGTPDTQYF.

The CDR3 DNA reads as TGTGCCAGCAGCGAGACAGGGGTTCCTAACTATGGCTACACCTTC. Its protein is CASSETGVPNYGYTF. The gene calls are TRBV9 and TRBJ1-2, with 8 bases that match TRBD1. Germline CDR1 and CDR2: SGDLS and YYNGEE. Unmatched junction bases numbered 4, after V lost 3 bases and J lost 0 bases. The CDR3 length is 15 residues.

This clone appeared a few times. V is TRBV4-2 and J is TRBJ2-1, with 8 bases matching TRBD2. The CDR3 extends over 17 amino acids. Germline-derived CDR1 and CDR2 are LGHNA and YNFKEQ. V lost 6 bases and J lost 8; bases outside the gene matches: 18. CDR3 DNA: TGTGCCAGCAGTCTCACTAGCGGTGGGACCGATGAGGATGAGCAGTTCTTC. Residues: CASSLTSGGTDEDEQFF.

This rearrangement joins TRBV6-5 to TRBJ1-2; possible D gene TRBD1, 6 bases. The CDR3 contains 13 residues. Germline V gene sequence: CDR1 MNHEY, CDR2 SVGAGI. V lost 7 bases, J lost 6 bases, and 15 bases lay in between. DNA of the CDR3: TGTGCCAGCAAGGGGGACATAACAGATGGCTACACCTTC. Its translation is CASKGDITDGYTF.

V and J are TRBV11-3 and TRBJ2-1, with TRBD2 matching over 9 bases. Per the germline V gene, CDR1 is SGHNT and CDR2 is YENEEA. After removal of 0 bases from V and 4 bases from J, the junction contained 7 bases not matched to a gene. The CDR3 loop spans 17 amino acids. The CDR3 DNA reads TGTGCCAGCAGCTTAGATACCAGCGGGGGGATGTACAATGAGCAGTTCTTC. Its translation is CASSLDTSGGMYNEQFF.

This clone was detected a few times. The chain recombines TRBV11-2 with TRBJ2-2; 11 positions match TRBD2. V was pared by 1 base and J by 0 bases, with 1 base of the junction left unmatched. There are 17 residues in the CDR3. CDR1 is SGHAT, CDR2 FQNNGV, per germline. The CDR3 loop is CASSLASGRSNTGELFF. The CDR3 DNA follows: TGTGCCAGCAGCTTAGCTAGCGGGAGGTCGAACACCGGGGAGCTGTTTTTT.

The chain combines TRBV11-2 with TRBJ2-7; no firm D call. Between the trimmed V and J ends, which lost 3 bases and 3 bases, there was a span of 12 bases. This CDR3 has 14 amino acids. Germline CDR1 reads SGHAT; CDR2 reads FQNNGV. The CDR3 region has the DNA TGTGCCAGCAGCTTTCACCAGAACGTCTACGAGCAGTACTTC. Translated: CASSFHQNVYEQYF.

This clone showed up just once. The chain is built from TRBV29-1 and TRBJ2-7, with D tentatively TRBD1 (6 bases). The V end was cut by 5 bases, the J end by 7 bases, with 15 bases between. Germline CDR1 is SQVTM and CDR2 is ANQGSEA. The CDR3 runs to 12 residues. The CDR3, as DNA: TGCAGCGTTTTATTGGGGGCCGAGGAGCAGTACTTC. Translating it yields CSVLLGAEEQYF.

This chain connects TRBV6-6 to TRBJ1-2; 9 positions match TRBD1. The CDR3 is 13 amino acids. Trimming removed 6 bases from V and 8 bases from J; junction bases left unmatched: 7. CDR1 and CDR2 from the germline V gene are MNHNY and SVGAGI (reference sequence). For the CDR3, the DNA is TGTGCCAGCAGCGAACAGGGGGCTCAAGGCTACACCTTC. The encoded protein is CASSEQGAQGYTF.

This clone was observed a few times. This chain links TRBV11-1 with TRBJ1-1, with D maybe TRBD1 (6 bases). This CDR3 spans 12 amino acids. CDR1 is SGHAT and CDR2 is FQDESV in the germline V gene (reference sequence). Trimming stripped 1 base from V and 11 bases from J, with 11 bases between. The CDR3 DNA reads TGTGCCAGCAGCTTAGGACAGGATCGTGCTTTCTTT. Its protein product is CASSLGQDRAFF.

CDR3 in DNA: TGTGCCAGCAGCCTACTTAACCCCGGGACAGCTATAATATTGAGGCAGTACTTC. Protein: CASSLLNPGTAIILRQYF. The chain combines TRBV7-8 with TRBJ2-7; 7 positions agree with TRBD1. Per the germline V gene, CDR1 is SGHVS and CDR2 is FQNEAQ. The CDR3 is 18 amino acids. V shed 5 bases, J shed 9 bases, and the junction held 25 bases outside the gene matches.

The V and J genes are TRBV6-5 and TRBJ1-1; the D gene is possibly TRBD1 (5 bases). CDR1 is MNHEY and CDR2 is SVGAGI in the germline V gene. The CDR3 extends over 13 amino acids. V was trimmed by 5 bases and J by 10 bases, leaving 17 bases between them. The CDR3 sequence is CASSLSGAVTAFF. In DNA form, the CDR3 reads TGTGCCAGCAGTCTGAGTGGGGCAGTAACAGCTTTCTTT.

CDR3 amino acids: CASSPGTEAFF. CDR3 sequence (DNA): TGTGCCAGCAGCCCAGGGACTGAAGCTTTCTTT. This sequence joins TRBV11-1 and TRBJ1-1; maybe TRBD1 (5 bases). Germline CDR1 is SGHAT and CDR2 is FQDESV (reference sequence). V gave up 5 bases and J gave up 5 bases, with 6 bases separating them. CDR3 length equals 11 residues.

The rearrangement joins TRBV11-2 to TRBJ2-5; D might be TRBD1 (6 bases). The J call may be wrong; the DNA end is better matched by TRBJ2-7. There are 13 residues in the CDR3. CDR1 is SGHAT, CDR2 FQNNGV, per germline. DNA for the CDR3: TGTGCCAGCAGCTTCATAGGACAGTACGAGCAGTACTTC. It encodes CASSFIGQYEQYF.